What follows are 20 T cell receptor beta chains derived from one specimen sequenced in a study of CD4+ T cells in melanoma (dated by TCRdb to the early 2020s). Libraries were prepared through the immunoSEQ multiplex PCR assay. TCRdb re-hosts the immuneACCESS table, in-frame sequences only. Its copies lack some clones; in the studies checked, an unresolved V gene accounts for under half of them, and the cause for the rest is not known. The sample table records approximately 16,000 clones; roughly 83% of these occur just once. Approximately 5.9% of the sample is taken by the ten largest. Sequencing was carried out using cells from a culture (not recorded whether cultured in vitro). The receptors shown here come from a human donor with melanoma.

The CDR3 region is CASSRFATDTQYF. CDR3 nucleotide sequence: TGTGCCAGCAGTCGTTTCGCCACAGATACGCAGTATTTT. This rearrangement joins TRBV14 to TRBJ2-3; D unresolved. The CDR3 runs to 13 residues. Deletions cut 6 bases from V and 2 bases from J, with 9 bases between. Germline CDR1 and CDR2: SGHDN and FVKESK. Supplemented by reference TRBV14 and TRBJ2-3, the full variable domain reads EAGVTQFPSHSVIEKGQTVTLRCDPISGHDNLYWYRRVMGKEIKFLLHFVKESKQDESGMPNNRFLAERTGGTYSTLKVQPAELEDSGVYFCASSRFATDTQYFGPGTRLTVL.

This chain links TRBV12-2 with TRBJ1-3. TRBV12-2 counts as a pseudogene. This CDR3 is built from 12 residues. The CDR3 DNA sequence: TGTTCCGCGCATCGCTCTGGAAACACCATATATTTT. Amino acid sequence: CSAHRSGNTIYF.

The table lists this clone with a count of one. V gene TRBV15 combines with J gene TRBJ1-1; D not resolved. V dropped 4 bases and J dropped 1 base, with 10 bases sitting between them. Germline assignment: CDR1 LNHNV and CDR2 YYDKDF (reference sequence). This CDR3 has 14 amino acids. The CDR3 bases are TGTGCCACCAGCACCGTGGACTGGAACACTGAAGCTTTCTTT. Protein: CATSTVDWNTEAFF.

The gene calls are TRBV5-1 and TRBJ2-6; D is perhaps TRBD1 or TRBD2 (5 bases each). Germline CDR1 is SGHRS and CDR2 is YFSETQ. This CDR3 spans 17 amino acids. The germline V and J ends were trimmed by 4 bases and 3 bases, with 17 bases remaining between them. This CDR3 is CASSPEVAGSGANVLTF. The DNA of the CDR3 is TGCGCCAGCAGCCCCGAGGTCGCAGGGAGTGGGGCCAACGTCCTGACTTTC.

CDR3 DNA sequence: TGCAGCGTTGATGGGCCAACCCGGGCCGGGGAGCTGTTTTTT. This sequence encodes CSVDGPTRAGELFF. The chain couples TRBV29-1 to TRBJ2-2; no clear D gene. This CDR3 contains 14 residues. Germline lookup yields CDR1 SQVTM and CDR2 ANQGSEA. Trimming shortened V by 3 bases and J by 6 bases, and 14 bases separated the two germline ends.

This clone was counted a single time. The chain recombines TRBV5-1 with TRBJ1-2; D is unclear. The germline V and J ends were trimmed by 6 bases and 8 bases, with 20 bases remaining between them. Germline V lookup: CDR1 SGHRS, CDR2 YFSETQ. This CDR3 has 14 amino acids. This CDR3 reads CASTSTTKHDGYTF. For the CDR3, the DNA is TGCGCCAGCACCTCGACCACCAAACATGACGGCTACACCTTC.

The rearrangement joins TRBV7-2 to TRBJ2-7; D possibly corresponds to TRBD1 (6 bases). The V gene lost 5 bases and the J gene lost 7 bases, with 18 bases spanning the gap. CDR3 length: 14 residues. Per germline, CDR1 SGHTA and CDR2 FQGNSA. CDR3 sequence reads: CASSPQGYLPEQYF. The CDR3 nucleotides read TGTGCCAGCAGCCCTCAGGGGTATCTCCCAGAGCAGTACTTC. The whole variable domain, filled in from reference TRBV7-2 and TRBJ2-7, reads GAGVSQSPSNKVTEKGKDVELRCDPISGHTALYWYRQSLGQGLEFLIYFQGNSAPDKSGLPSDRFSAERTGGSVSTLTIQRTQQEDSAVYLCASSPQGYLPEQYFGPGTRLTVT.

The chain uses TRBV5-1 and TRBJ2-2, with a weak D call TRBD2 (5 bases). The germline V and J ends were trimmed by 1 base and 0 bases, with 13 bases remaining between them. This CDR3 is built from 17 residues. Germline assignment: CDR1 SGHRS and CDR2 YFSETQ. CDR3 bases: TGCGCCAGCAGCTTGCGTAGTCGAGGGACGAACACCGGGGAGCTGTTTTTT. Protein product: CASSLRSRGTNTGELFF.

The chain couples TRBV30 to TRBJ2-2; D remains unclear. The V gene's germline CDR1 is GTSNPN and CDR2 SVGIG (reference sequence). Between the trimmed V and J ends, which lost 0 bases and 2 bases, there was a span of 10 bases. This CDR3 spans 15 amino acids. The CDR3 is CAWSVGQLNTGELFF. CDR3 nucleotides: TGTGCCTGGAGTGTGGGTCAGCTAAACACCGGGGAGCTGTTTTTT. Drawing the rest from reference TRBV30 and TRBJ2-2, the complete variable domain is SQTIHQWPATLVQPVGSPLSLECTVEGTSNPNLYWYRQAAGRGLQLLFYSVGIGQISSEVPQNLSASRPQDRQFILSSKKLLLSDSGFYLCAWSVGQLNTGELFFGEGSRLTVL.

This clone was detected a few times. Distinct nucleotide sequences in the sample also encode this CDR3. This sequence joins TRBV5-4 and TRBJ1-2; D remains unclear. CDR1 and CDR2 from the germline V gene are SGHNT and YYREEE (reference sequence). V was cut by 1 base and J by 2 bases, with 9 bases left in between. The CDR3 consists of 14 residues. The CDR3 DNA follows: TGTGCCAGCAGCTTGCGAGGGTACAACTATGGCTACACCTTC. This sequence encodes CASSLRGYNYGYTF.

V gene TRBV7-8 combines with J gene TRBJ1-2, with D possibly being TRBD1 (6 bases). Trimming pared 7 bases from V and 7 bases from J, leaving 16 bases between. From germline, CDR1 is SGHVS and CDR2 FQNEAQ. This CDR3 is built from 13 residues. In DNA, the CDR3 is TGTGCCAGCACCTTTTCGGGACACCGTGGCTACACCTTC. It specifies CASTFSGHRGYTF.

The V and J genes are TRBV7-6 and TRBJ2-5; D possibly matches TRBD1 or TRBD2 (6 bases each). The V end was cut by 4 bases, the J end by 5 bases, with 17 bases between. Germline V gives CDR1 SGHVS, CDR2 FNYEAQ. This CDR3 spans 15 amino acids. CDR3 nucleotides: TGTGCCAGCAGCTCGTTTGGGGGGCGTTGGGAGACCCAGTACTTC. Protein sequence: CASSSFGGRWETQYF. Combining the CDR3 with reference TRBV7-6 and TRBJ2-5 gives the whole variable domain GAGVSQSPRYKVTKRGQDVALRCDPISGHVSLYWYRQALGQGPEFLTYFNYEAQQDKSGLPNDRFSAERPEGSISTLTIQRTEQRDSAMYRCASSSFGGRWETQYFGPGTRLLVL.

On this clone: The sample contains more than one DNA sequence encoding this CDR3. The chain recombines TRBV6-5 with TRBJ1-2; 7 nucleotides align to TRBD1. The V gene end was trimmed by 5 bases and the J gene end by 5 bases; junction bases not matched to a gene: 2. Per germline, CDR1 MNHEY and CDR2 SVGAGI. This CDR3 is built from 12 residues. The CDR3 sequence: CASSRQGYGYTF. The CDR3 nucleotides are TGTGCCAGCAGTCGACAGGGATATGGCTACACCTTC.

The gene calls are TRBV11-1 and TRBJ1-1; D ambiguous. Germline assignment: CDR1 SGHAT and CDR2 FQDESV (reference sequence). Trimming pared 1 base from V and 0 bases from J, leaving 6 bases between. The length of the CDR3 is 14 residues. CDR3 residues: CASSLDGLNTEAFF. The CDR3 coding sequence is TGTGCCAGCAGCTTAGACGGGTTGAACACTGAAGCTTTCTTT.

The chain employs TRBV5-1 and TRBJ1-1, with D perhaps TRBD1 (5 bases). From germline, CDR1 is SGHRS and CDR2 YFSETQ. With 1 base removed from V and 3 bases from J, the gap between germline ends came to 13 bases. The CDR3 is made up of 15 amino acids. The CDR3 loop reads CASSLQGVRYTEAFF. CDR3 sequence (DNA): TGCGCCAGCAGCTTGCAAGGGGTCCGATACACTGAAGCTTTCTTT. The full variable domain, completed using reference TRBV5-1 and TRBJ1-1, is KAGVTQTPRYLIKTRGQQVTLSCSPISGHRSVSWYQQTPGQGLQFLFEYFSETQRNKGNFPGRFSGRQFSNSRSEMNVSTLELGDSALYLCASSLQGVRYTEAFFGQGTRLTVV.

This clone was seen only once. The chain combines TRBV7-2 with TRBJ2-3; perhaps D is TRBD1 or TRBD2 (6 bases each). The germline CDR1 and CDR2 sequences are SGHTA and FQGNSA. Trimming stripped 3 bases from V and 5 bases from J, with 12 bases between. The CDR3 spans 14 residues. The CDR3 sequence is CASSFGGGVDTQYF. CDR3 DNA sequence: TGTGCCAGCAGCTTTGGGGGCGGGGTAGATACGCAGTATTTT.

The chain links TRBV7-8 to TRBJ1-4; weak D call: TRBD1 (5 bases). Germline V gene data show CDR1 as SGHVS and CDR2 as FQNEAQ. The CDR3 has 14 residues. The germline V and J ends were trimmed by 2 bases and 4 bases, with 8 bases remaining between them. The CDR3 bases are TGTGCCAGCAGCTTACGGGGGAATAATGAAAAACTGTTTTTT. Protein: CASSLRGNNEKLFF.

This sequence joins TRBV7-8 and TRBJ2-3; 7 positions agree with TRBD1. The germline gives CDR1 SGHVS, CDR2 FQNEAQ. V gave up 2 bases and J gave up 4 bases; unmatched junction bases: 15. The CDR3 loop spans 18 amino acids. The CDR3 reads CASSLRGGTGVISDTQYF. CDR3 nucleotides: TGTGCCAGCAGCTTAAGAGGCGGCACAGGGGTAATATCAGATACGCAGTATTTT.

This clone was detected only once. The gene calls are TRBV2 and TRBJ1-3, with a possible D match to TRBD1 (5 bases). Germline assignment: CDR1 SNHLY and CDR2 FYNNEI. Trimming took off 6 bases at V and 1 base at J, with 10 bases between the two ends. The CDR3 is 14 amino acids. The CDR3 sequence: CASRPRVSGNTIYF. DNA for the CDR3: TGTGCCAGCAGGCCCAGGGTTTCTGGAAACACCATATATTTT.

V usage is TRBV13 and J usage is TRBJ2-2; TRBD2 aligns across 11 bases. V shed 0 bases, J shed 4 bases, and the junction held 7 bases outside the gene matches. Germline V gives CDR1 PRHDT, CDR2 FYEKMQ (reference sequence). The CDR3 spans 18 residues. CDR3 in amino acids: CASSLGVPSGGTTGELFF. CDR3 DNA: TGTGCCAGCAGCTTAGGTGTCCCTAGCGGGGGGACCACCGGGGAGCTGTTTTTT.